This TCR beta chain was sequenced in a study of cytomegalovirus exposure and HLA in healthy donors. Study in general: The study placed around 80% of its roughly 430 genotyped donors in the Caucasian-associated ancestry cluster. Overall study findings and caveats: Later analysis showed most CMV-associated TCR beta chains appearing HLA-restricted. An analysis was carried out later, and it reportedly showed fewer N-insertions in an Asian-associated ancestry cluster than the roughly 700-donor mean.

Concerning this clone: Its antigen remains unidentified.

CDR3 size: 14 residues. Trimming left V 0 bases short and J 8 bases short, with 12 bases between. The germline V gene has CDR1 SGDLS and CDR2 YYNGEE. PCR involved 60 Vbeta and 13 Jbeta primers. Profiled with immunoSEQ multiplex PCR; TCRdb holds only in-frame clones, not every one. The table shows 90,000 to 140,000 clones, with about an eighth occurring only once. The sequencing sample was made of PBMCs. The V call is TRBV9, the J call TRBJ2-1; possibly TRBD2 for D (5 bases). The receptor comes from a man between 35 and 55 years old in good health and CMV-seropositive. The CDR3 DNA is TGTGCCAGCAGCGTAGTTGGAGGTTCGGATGAGCAGTTCTTC. It yields the protein CASSVVGGSDEQFF.